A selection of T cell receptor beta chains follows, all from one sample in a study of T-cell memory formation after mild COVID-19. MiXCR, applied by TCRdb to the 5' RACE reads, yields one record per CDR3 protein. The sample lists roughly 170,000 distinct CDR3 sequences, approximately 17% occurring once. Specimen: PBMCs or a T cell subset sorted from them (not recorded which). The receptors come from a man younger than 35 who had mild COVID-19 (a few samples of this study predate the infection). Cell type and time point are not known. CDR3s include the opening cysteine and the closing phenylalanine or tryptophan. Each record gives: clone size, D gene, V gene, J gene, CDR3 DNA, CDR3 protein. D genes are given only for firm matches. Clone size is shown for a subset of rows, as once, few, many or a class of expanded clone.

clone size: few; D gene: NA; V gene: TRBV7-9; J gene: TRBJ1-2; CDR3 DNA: TGTGCCAGCAGCCTTAGCGGGAGTGGCTACACCTTC; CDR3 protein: CASSLSGSGYTF
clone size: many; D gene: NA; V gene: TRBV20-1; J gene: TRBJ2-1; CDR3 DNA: TGCAGTGCTAGAGGCTACGGGACCACCAAGGGTGAGCAGTTCTTC; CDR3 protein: CSARGYGTTKGEQFF
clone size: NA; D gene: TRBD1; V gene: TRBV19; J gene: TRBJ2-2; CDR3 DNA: TGTGCCAGTAGTCCCCAGACAGGGGGCACCGGGGAGCTGTTTTTT; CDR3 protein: CASSPQTGGTGELFF
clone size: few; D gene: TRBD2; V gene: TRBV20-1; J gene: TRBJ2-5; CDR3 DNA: TGCAGTGCTTGGACTAGCGGGGGAGAGACCCAGTACTTC; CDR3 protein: CSAWTSGGETQYF
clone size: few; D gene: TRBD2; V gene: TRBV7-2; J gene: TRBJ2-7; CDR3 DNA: TGTGCCAGCAGCTTCGCGGGGGGGCAGACCTACGAGCAGTACTTC; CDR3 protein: CASSFAGGQTYEQYF
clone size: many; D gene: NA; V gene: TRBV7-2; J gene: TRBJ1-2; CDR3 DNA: TGTGCCAGCAGCTTGTGGACAGAGGGGTATGGCTACACCTTC; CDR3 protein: CASSLWTEGYGYTF
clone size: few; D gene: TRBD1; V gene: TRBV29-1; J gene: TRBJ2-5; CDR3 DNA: TGCAGCGCCGGGACAGGGAAGGAGACCCAGTACTTC; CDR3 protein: CSAGTGKETQYF
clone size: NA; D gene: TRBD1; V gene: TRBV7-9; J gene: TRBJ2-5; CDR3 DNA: TGTGCCAGCAGCCCGGGACAGGGGTACCAAGAGACCCAGTACTTC; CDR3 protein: CASSPGQGYQETQYF
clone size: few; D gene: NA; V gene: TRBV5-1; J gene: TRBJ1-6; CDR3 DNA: TGCGCCAGCAGCTTGCTTACCGGGGGGCAGAGTTCACCCCTCCACTTT; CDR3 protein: CASSLLTGGQSSPLHF
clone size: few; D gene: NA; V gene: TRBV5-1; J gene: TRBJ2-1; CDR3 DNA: TGCGCCAGCAGCTCCGGTACGGCACGAGGCTACAATGAGCAGTTCTTC; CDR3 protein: CASSSGTARGYNEQFF
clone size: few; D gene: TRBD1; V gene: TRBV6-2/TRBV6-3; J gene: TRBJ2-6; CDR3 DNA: TGTGCCAGCATTCGGACAGGGGCGGTCGGGGCCAACGTCCTGACTTTC; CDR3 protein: CASIRTGAVGANVLTF
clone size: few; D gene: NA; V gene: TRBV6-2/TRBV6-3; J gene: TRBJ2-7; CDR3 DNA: TGTGCCAGCAGTTACTCGGTTGTTCTCGGCGAGCAGTACTTC; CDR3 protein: CASSYSVVLGEQYF
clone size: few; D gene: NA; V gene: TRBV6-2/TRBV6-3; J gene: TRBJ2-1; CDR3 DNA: TGTGCCAGCGTGGCGGGCTCCTACAATGAGCAGTTCTTC; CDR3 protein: CASVAGSYNEQFF
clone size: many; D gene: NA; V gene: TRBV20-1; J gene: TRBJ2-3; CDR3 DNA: TGCAGTGCGTCCGGACGATCTAGCACAGATACGCAGTATTTT; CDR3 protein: CSASGRSSTDTQYF
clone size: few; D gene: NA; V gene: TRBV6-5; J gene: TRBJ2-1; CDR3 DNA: TGTGCCAGCAGTTACAACCAGGCTACGTCCTACAATGAGCAGTTCTTC; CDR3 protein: CASSYNQATSYNEQFF
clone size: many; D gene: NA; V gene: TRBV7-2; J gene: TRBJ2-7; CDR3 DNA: TGTGCCAGCAGCTTCGAGAGGGGATTTACGATGCAGTACTTC; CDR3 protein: CASSFERGFTMQYF
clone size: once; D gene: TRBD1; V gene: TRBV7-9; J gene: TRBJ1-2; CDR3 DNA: TGTGCCAGCAGCGAGGGACAGGGGGTCGCCCCTGGCTACACCTTC; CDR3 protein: CASSEGQGVAPGYTF
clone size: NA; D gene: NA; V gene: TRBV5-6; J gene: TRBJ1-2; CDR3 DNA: TGTGCCAGCACCACAGGGCAGAGCGAGTATGGCTACACCTTC; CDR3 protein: CASTTGQSEYGYTF